This T cell receptor (beta chain) was recovered during a study of naive and memory T cell subsets (dated 2017 in TCRdb). Describing the broader study: An open-source, UMI-based TCR alpha and beta sequencing pipeline was applied to sorted naive and memory peripheral blood T cell subsets. RNA was DNase-treated and reverse transcribed with TCR constant-region primers, mostly using SuperScript III. The results of the functional CMV T cell responses matched the IgG serology results in every case. On the study overall, not on this receptor specifically: TCR abundance followed a power law with an exponent that was different for naive and memory subsets but consistent across the three individuals. Once error correction was done, more than 90% of naive TCR sequences showed up just once, which made the naive abundance distributions much steeper than those of the memory subsets. Each clonotype was defined as a single alpha or beta chain sequence rather than as a paired alpha/beta receptor. A few larger clonotypes were present in naive repertoires, particularly the CD8 repertoires, and these clonotypes were possibly memory cells re-expressing CD45RA. RNA-based TCR counts may be influenced by expression changes linked to T cell activation and differentiation. In both CD4 and CD8 cells, the Gini index increased while Shannon and inverse Simpson diversity decreased from naive through CM, EM and EMRA. The repertoire findings for the naive and memory subsets could not be validated against a ground truth because none was available.

CDR1 and CDR2, looked up from the germline V gene, are SGHRS and YFSETQ. The CDR3 numbers 12 residues from cysteine through phenylalanine. Only CDR3 DNA is held: 36 bases, read in frame from base 1. At the junction V is shortened by 5 bases and J by 2 bases, with 5 bases in between. From the second PCR step on, the TCR alpha and beta chain libraries were amplified in separate reactions. CMV status of each donor was established by measuring IFNgamma production from CD4+ T cells after fresh PBMCs were stimulated overnight with CMV viral lysate. CD4 T cells were positively selected using Miltenyi beads, after which CD8 T cells were positively selected from the CD4-negative fraction. After staining for CD3, CD4, CD8, CD45RA, CD27 and a live/dead dye, cells were sorted on a BD Aria II into four subsets based on CD45RA and CD27. A few healthy volunteers provided blood, and each donor's sample was split into CD4 and CD8 T cells and then further divided into four differentiation subsets. Around 110 ml of peripheral blood was taken from each donor, and PBMC were separated by density-gradient centrifugation on Ficoll-Paque PLUS. Sorted cells were lysed in RLT buffer, after which RNA was extracted using a Qiagen RNeasy kit and stored at -80 degrees C.

Libraries were built with UMI-ligation and nested PCR. The beta constant-region primer consisted of an equimolar mixture of two oligonucleotides that together covered TRBC1 and TRBC2. Four rounds of PCR, combining the SP2 primer with nested alpha and beta constant-region primers, were used to amplify the ligated cDNA. T4 RNA ligase 1 ligated a single-stranded oligonucleotide carrying the SP2 primer and a 12-nucleotide UMI to the cDNA 3' end. The ligation reaction was kept at 16 degrees C for 20-24 hours. To avoid over-amplification, PCR2 was usually performed as a SYBR Green qPCR and halted once a predetermined threshold was reached. All purifications after the first were performed with Agencourt AMPure XP magnetic beads. Libraries were quantified by Qubit and checked on a TapeStation, where a main peak was expected near 650 bp. Sequencing of the pooled libraries was done on an Illumina MiSeq using v2 2x251 paired-end kits, which typically yielded roughly 0.85-2 million reads per sample. Libraries were pooled at around 4 nM per sample, and roughly 4.5-8% PhiX was added to improve cluster recognition. On the authors' methods: FASTQ reads processed by Demultiplexor were assigned V and J genes by Decombinator through tag matching that tolerated a single base-pair mismatch. Collapsinator relied on UMIs to fix sequencing errors as well as frequency errors caused by PCR heterogeneity. CDR3Translator translated TCRs and extracted CDR3s from the conserved cysteine to the FGXG phenylalanine, flagging non-productive sequences. Gini, Shannon entropy and inverse Simpson indices were calculated on repertoires that had been subsampled to equal numbers of UMI-defined TCRs. Within the linear range, a power law was fitted by maximum likelihood to the distributions of clonotype abundance. When run on a single naive CD8 sample, MIGEC and the pipeline yielded similar UMI counts, similar unique TCR numbers and similar clonal distributions. In one analysis, naive TCRs that were also found in any memory subset of the same donor were excluded from the naive repertoire. A set of approximately 7,300 CMV-associated CDR3 sequences, compiled from VDJdb and a published dataset, was used to search the repertoires. The public sequencing data were trimmed at Q25 with fastp and processed into clonotypes with MiXCR by TCRdb, which kept only in-frame beta chains. Rows are combined by CDR3 protein, so each entry shows the most common genes and DNA. In this record, the V and J calls reflect TCRdb's handling and not the investigators' own analysis. For this sample there are roughly 97,000 distinct CDR3 sequences; roughly 15% appear just once. The ten largest clones capture around 2.7% of the sample.

Only a few counts were recorded for this clonotype. What this receptor recognizes is not known. No per-base quality is available; no much larger clone lies one base away. In this chain, TRBV5-1 is recombined with TRBJ2-1; the D gene cannot be named for sure. Material: naive CD8+ T cells from blood. What the cell subset or site label conveys for this sample: naive T cells, CD45RA high CD27+. The clonotype originates from a human donor in good health. CDR3 sequence: CASRTPYNEQFF. The DNA reads as follows: TGCGCCAGCAGGACTCCCTACAATGAGCAGTTCTTC.